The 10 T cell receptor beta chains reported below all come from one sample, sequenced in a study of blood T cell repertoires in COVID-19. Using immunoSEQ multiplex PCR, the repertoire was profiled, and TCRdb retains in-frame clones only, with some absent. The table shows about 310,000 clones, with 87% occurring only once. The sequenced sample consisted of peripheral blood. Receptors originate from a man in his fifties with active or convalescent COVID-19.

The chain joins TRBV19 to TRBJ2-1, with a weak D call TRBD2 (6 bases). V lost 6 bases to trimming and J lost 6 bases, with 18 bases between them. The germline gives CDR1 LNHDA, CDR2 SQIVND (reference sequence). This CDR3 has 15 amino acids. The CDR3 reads CASSQTGTRLNEQFF. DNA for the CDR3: TGTGCCAGTAGCCAAACCGGGACTCGCCTCAATGAGCAGTTCTTC.

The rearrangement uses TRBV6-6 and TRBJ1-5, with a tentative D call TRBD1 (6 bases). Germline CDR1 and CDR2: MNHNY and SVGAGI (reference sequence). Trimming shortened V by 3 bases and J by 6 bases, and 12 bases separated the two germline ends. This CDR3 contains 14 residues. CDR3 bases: TGTGCCAGCAGTTATGGAGAAGGGGGTCAGCCCCAGCATTTT. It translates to CASSYGEGGQPQHF.

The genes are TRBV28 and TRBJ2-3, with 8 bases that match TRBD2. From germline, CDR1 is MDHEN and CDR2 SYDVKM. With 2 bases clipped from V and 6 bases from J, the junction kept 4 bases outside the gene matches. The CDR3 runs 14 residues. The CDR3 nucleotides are TGTGCCAGCAGTTTAAGCGGGAGTGGGGATACGCAGTATTTT. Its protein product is CASSLSGSGDTQYF.

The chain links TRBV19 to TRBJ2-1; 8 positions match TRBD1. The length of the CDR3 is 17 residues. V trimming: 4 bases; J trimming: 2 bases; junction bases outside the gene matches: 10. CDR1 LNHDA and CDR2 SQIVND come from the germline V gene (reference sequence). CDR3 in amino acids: CASSTGTGLWAYNEQFF. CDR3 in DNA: TGTGCCAGTAGTACGGGGACAGGTCTTTGGGCCTACAATGAGCAGTTCTTC.

The CDR3 DNA reads TGTGCCACCAGTGATTTGGGGAGGGGCCGGAACCAAGAGACCCAGTACTTC. Encoded protein: CATSDLGRGRNQETQYF. V is TRBV24-1 and J is TRBJ2-5; 7 positions agree with TRBD2. Germline V gene lookup returns CDR1 KGHDR and CDR2 SFDVKD. The CDR3 sequence is 17 residues long. With V trimmed by 0 bases and J by 0 bases, 6 bases remained unmatched.

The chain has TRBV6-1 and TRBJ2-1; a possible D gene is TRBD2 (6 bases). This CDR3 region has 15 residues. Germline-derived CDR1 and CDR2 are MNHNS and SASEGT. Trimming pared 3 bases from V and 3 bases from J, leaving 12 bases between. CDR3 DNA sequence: TGTGCCAGCAGTGAGCTGGGGGACTTCTACAATGAGCAGTTCTTC. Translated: CASSELGDFYNEQFF.

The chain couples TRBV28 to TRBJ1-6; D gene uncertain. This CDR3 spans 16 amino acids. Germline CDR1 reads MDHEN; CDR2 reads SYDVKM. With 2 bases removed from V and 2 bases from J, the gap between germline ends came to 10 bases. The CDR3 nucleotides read TGTGCCAGCAGTTTAAGACGGCGGACCTATAATTCACCCCTCCACTTT. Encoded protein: CASSLRRRTYNSPLHF.

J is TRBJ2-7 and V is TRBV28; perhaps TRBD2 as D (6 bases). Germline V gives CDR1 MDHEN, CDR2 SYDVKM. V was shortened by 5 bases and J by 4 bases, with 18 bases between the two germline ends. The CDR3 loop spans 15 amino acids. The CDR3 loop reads CASSPLPGLSYEQYF. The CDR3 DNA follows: TGTGCCAGCAGTCCCCTTCCGGGACTCAGTTACGAGCAGTACTTC.

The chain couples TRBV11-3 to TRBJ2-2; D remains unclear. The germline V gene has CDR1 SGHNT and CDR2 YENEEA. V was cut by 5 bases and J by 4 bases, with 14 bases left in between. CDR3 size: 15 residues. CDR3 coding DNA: TGTGCCAGCAGCCTAACTCCTAACCCCACCGGGGAGCTGTTTTTT. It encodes CASSLTPNPTGELFF. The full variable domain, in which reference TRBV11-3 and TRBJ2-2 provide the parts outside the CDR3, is EAGVVQSPRYKIIEKKQPVAFWCNPISGHNTLYWYLQNLGQGPELLIRYENEEAVDDSQLPKDRFSAERLKGVDSTLKIQPAELGDSAVYLCASSLTPNPTGELFFGEGSRLTVL.

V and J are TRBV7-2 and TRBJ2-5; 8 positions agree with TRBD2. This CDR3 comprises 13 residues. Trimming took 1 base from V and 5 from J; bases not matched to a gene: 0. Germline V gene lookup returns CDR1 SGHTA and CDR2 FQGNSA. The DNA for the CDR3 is TGTGCCAGCAGCTTAGGCGGGAGGGAGACCCAGTACTTC. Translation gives CASSLGGRETQYF.